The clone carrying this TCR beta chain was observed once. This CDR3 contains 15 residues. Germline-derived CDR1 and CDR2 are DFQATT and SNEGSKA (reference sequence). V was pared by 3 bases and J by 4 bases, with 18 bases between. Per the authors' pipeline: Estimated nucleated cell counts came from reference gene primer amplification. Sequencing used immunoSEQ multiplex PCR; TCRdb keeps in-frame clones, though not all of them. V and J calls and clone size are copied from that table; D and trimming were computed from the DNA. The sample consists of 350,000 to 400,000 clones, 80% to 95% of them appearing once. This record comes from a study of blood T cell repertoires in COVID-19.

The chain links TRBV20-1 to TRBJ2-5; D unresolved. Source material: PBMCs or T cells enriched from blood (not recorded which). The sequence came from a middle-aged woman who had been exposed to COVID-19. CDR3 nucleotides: TGCAGTGCTAGTCATGTGACACCGACCGTAGAGACCCAGTACTTC. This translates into CSASHVTPTVETQYF.